The 5 T cell receptor beta chains below were found in one sample sequenced in a study of T cells in Graves' hyperthyroidism and ophthalmopathy. Researchers amplified the TCR beta CDR3 regions from RNA transcripts. HTBI primers drove first-round RT-PCR of the TCR CDR3. Each CDR3 protein is one row after TCRdb ran MiXCR on the multiplex PCR reads. This sample has approximately 150,000 distinct CDR3 sequences; roughly 10% occur once, and the top ten carry around 20%. The sample taken for sequencing was blood. These receptors came from a woman in her late teens or twenties with Graves' hyperthyroidism that later progressed to Graves' ophthalmopathy.

V usage is TRBV19 and J usage is TRBJ2-1; D tentatively reads TRBD1 or TRBD2 (5 bases each). Trimming left V 6 bases short and J 4 bases short, with 16 bases between. CDR1 LNHDA and CDR2 SQIVND come from the germline V gene (reference sequence). This CDR3 is 15 amino acids long. CDR3 amino acids: CASSEGRGMYNEQFF. The CDR3 DNA reads as TGTGCCAGTAGCGAGGGACGTGGGATGTACAATGAGCAGTTCTTC. The full variable domain, its missing parts supplied by reference TRBV19 and TRBJ2-1, is DGGITQSPKYLFRKEGQNVTLSCEQNLNHDAMYWYRQDPGQGLRLIYYSQIVNDFQKGDIAEGYSVSREKKESFPLTVTSAQKNPTAFYLCASSEGRGMYNEQFFGPGTRLTVL.

This clonotype was detected many times. The CDR3 sequence is CASSSRGRNNSPLHF. The CDR3 region has the DNA TGTGCCAGCAGCTCCAGGGGTAGGAATAATTCACCCCTCCACTTT. This sequence joins TRBV9 and TRBJ1-6; D may be TRBD1 (6 bases). Per germline, CDR1 SGDLS and CDR2 YYNGEE. The V gene lost 4 bases and the J gene lost 5 bases, with 13 bases spanning the gap. The length of the CDR3 is 15 residues.

The V and J genes are TRBV5-1 and TRBJ1-1; a weak D match, TRBD1 (6 bases). The germline CDR1 and CDR2 sequences are SGHRS and YFSETQ. The V gene lost 4 bases and the J gene lost 0 bases, with 22 bases spanning the gap. The CDR3 is made up of 18 amino acids. The CDR3 region has the DNA TGCGCCAGCAGCGCCAAGGTGACAGGAGAGTACATGAACACTGAAGCTTTCTTT. Amino acids: CASSAKVTGEYMNTEAFF.

This clonotype has at least ten counts. The rearrangement uses TRBV18 and TRBJ1-4, with TRBD1 identical over 10 bases. Germline V gives CDR1 KGHSH, CDR2 LQKENI. The V segment lost 6 bases and the J segment 6 bases; nucleotides outside the gene matches: 4. CDR3 length equals 14 residues. The CDR3 sequence: CASSRTGGHEKLFF. In DNA, the CDR3 is TGTGCCAGCTCTCGGACAGGGGGGCATGAAAAACTGTTTTTT.

This chain joins TRBV6-1 and TRBJ2-1, with 9 bases matching TRBD2. From germline, CDR1 is MNHNS and CDR2 SASEGT. Trimming took 6 bases from V and 7 from J; bases not matched to a gene: 19. The length of the CDR3 is 18 residues. The CDR3 region is CASRLAGGPGNNRNEQFF. CDR3 bases: TGTGCCAGCAGATTGGCGGGGGGGCCGGGGAACAACCGGAATGAGCAGTTCTTC.